A selection of T cell receptor beta chains follows, all from one sample in a study of identical twins. TCRdb redid the calling of the 5' RACE reads with MiXCR, one entry per CDR3 protein. The repertoire holds a few hundred thousand distinct CDR3 sequences, with 6.5% to 8% as singletons. These data were also filed under a second study, of T cells expressing NK-cell markers.

The sequencing sample was made of CD8+ T cells sorted from blood. These TCRs come from a woman younger than 35 in good health. The CDR3 runs from the conserved cysteine through the conserved F or W. The D gene is left open where the match is weak. Not all rows give a size; the values are once, few, many and, for expanded clones, a class.

CDR3aa	CDR3nt	j_gene	abundance	d_gene	v_gene
CASSPGTDTQYF	TGTGCCAGCAGTCCCGGCACAGATACGCAGTATTTT	TRBJ2-3	many	.	TRBV12-3/TRBV12-4
CASSPEWSGRGANEQFF	TGTGCCAGCAGCCCCGAATGGAGCGGGAGGGGGGCCAATGAGCAGTTCTTC	TRBJ2-1	many	TRBD2	TRBV3-1
CASSLVAGGPDTQYF	TGTGCCAGCAGCTTGGTAGCGGGAGGCCCAGATACGCAGTATTTT	TRBJ2-3	many	TRBD2	TRBV7-9
CASSLAGLAGGPEGTDTQYF	TGTGCCAGCAGTTTAGCGGGACTAGCGGGGGGCCCCGAGGGCACAGATACGCAGTATTTT	TRBJ2-3	.	TRBD2	TRBV12-3/TRBV12-4
CAIKELGATEAFF	TGTGCCATCAAGGAGTTGGGGGCCACTGAAGCTTTCTTT	TRBJ1-1	.	.	TRBV10-3
CASKTGVYGYTF	TGTGCCAGCAAGACAGGGGTTTATGGCTACACCTTC	TRBJ1-2	few	TRBD1	TRBV9
CSVVAGGSYEQYF	TGCAGCGTAGTAGCGGGAGGCTCCTACGAGCAGTACTTC	TRBJ2-7	.	TRBD2	TRBV29-1
CASSYGDLYSGNTIYF	TGTGCCAGCAGCTATGGGGACCTCTACTCTGGAAACACCATATATTTT	TRBJ1-3	few	.	TRBV5-6
CSAQTGSYEQFF	TGCAGTGCTCAAACAGGGAGCTATGAGCAGTTCTTC	TRBJ2-1	few	.	TRBV20-1
CASSQPRGTSLRRGYTF	TGCGCCAGCAGCCAACCTAGGGGGACATCCTTAAGGAGAGGCTACACCTTC	TRBJ1-2	many	.	TRBV4-1
CASSNVTVVTDTQYF	TGTGCCAGCAGCAACGTGACAGTAGTAACAGATACGCAGTATTTT	TRBJ2-3	.	.	TRBV21-1
CASIQGLADTDTQYF	TGTGCCAGCATCCAGGGACTAGCGGACACAGATACGCAGTATTTT	TRBJ2-3	few	TRBD2	TRBV7-8
CASLRQSSGANVLTF	TGTGCCAGCCTTCGACAGAGCTCTGGGGCCAACGTCCTGACTTTC	TRBJ2-6	few	.	TRBV2
CSASSTSGGNEQFF	TGCAGTGCTAGTAGTACTAGCGGCGGGAATGAGCAGTTCTTC	TRBJ2-1	few	TRBD2	TRBV20-1
CASSIRGDEQYF	TGTGCCAGCAGTATCCGCGGGGACGAGCAGTACTTC	TRBJ2-7	many	.	TRBV12-3/TRBV12-4
CSAVAGAGYTQYF	TGCAGCGCCGTAGCGGGAGCGGGATATACGCAGTATTTT	TRBJ2-3	.	TRBD2	TRBV29-1
CATRARGGMAFF	TGTGCCACCAGGGCCCGAGGGGGTATGGCTTTCTTT	TRBJ1-1	.	.	TRBV15
CSVEDPRGLGYEQYF	TGCAGCGTTGAAGACCCGAGGGGATTAGGCTACGAGCAGTACTTC	TRBJ2-7	many	.	TRBV29-1
CASSFTVSGELFF	TGTGCCAGCAGTTTTACGGTCTCCGGGGAGCTGTTTTTT	TRBJ2-2	many	.	TRBV12-3/TRBV12-4
CASSDTGGELFF	TGTGCCAGCAGTGACACCGGCGGGGAGCTGTTTTTT	TRBJ2-2	.	.	TRBV2
CASSFGFADTGELFF	TGTGCCAGCAGCTTTGGTTTCGCGGACACCGGGGAGCTGTTTTTT	TRBJ2-2	few	.	TRBV11-2
CASSLERGGTDTQYF	TGTGCCAGCAGCTTAGAGCGGGGAGGCACAGATACGCAGTATTTT	TRBJ2-3	few	TRBD2	TRBV7-8
CASSGGWGGYEQYF	TGTGCCAGCAGCGGCGGTTGGGGGGGCTACGAGCAGTACTTC	TRBJ2-7	many	TRBD2	TRBV7-2
CASSRGLPGQGSGANVLTF	TGTGCCAGCAGCCGAGGGCTACCGGGACAGGGATCCGGGGCCAACGTCCTGACTTTC	TRBJ2-6	.	TRBD1	TRBV4-2
CASSQDGQGENNEQYF	TGCGCCAGCAGCCAAGACGGCCAAGGGGAGAACAACGAGCAGTACTTC	TRBJ2-7	few	.	TRBV4-3
CASSRLNSNQPQHF	TGTGCCAGCAGCCGACTGAATAGCAATCAGCCCCAGCATTTT	TRBJ1-5	.	.	TRBV27
CSARRQSQGNERFF	TGCAGTGCTAGACGACAGTCACAAGGCAATGAGCGGTTCTTC	TRBJ2-1	.	.	TRBV20-1
CASSEEPGQETQYF	TGTGCCAGCAGTGAAGAGCCAGGGCAAGAGACCCAGTACTTC	TRBJ2-5	.	.	TRBV2
CSVEAVTGGNEQFF	TGCAGCGTTGAAGCCGTGACAGGGGGCAATGAGCAGTTCTTC	TRBJ2-1	.	TRBD1	TRBV29-1
CASSSRLNTEAFF	TGTGCCAGCAGCTCTCGATTGAACACTGAAGCTTTCTTT	TRBJ1-1	.	.	TRBV4-2
CATSRDLGSGTGEQYF	TGTGCCACCAGCAGAGATCTCGGTAGTGGGACGGGCGAGCAGTACTTC	TRBJ2-7	few	.	TRBV15
CASSQVGTSGNNNEQFF	TGCGCCAGCAGCCAAGTCGGGACTAGCGGAAATAACAATGAGCAGTTCTTC	TRBJ2-1	few	TRBD2	TRBV4-1
CASNFGGLNTEAFF	TGCGCCAGCAACTTTGGGGGCTTGAACACTGAAGCTTTCTTT	TRBJ1-1	many	.	TRBV5-1
CSVEGFPTSAAYNEQFF	TGCAGCGTTGAAGGTTTCCCGACTAGCGCTGCCTACAATGAGCAGTTCTTC	TRBJ2-1	.	TRBD2	TRBV29-1
CASTDLGGGGGFNEQFF	TGTGCCAGCACCGACTTAGGGGGCGGAGGAGGGTTCAATGAGCAGTTCTTC	TRBJ2-1	.	.	TRBV12-3/TRBV12-4
CASSPGQDPTGELFF	TGTGCCAGCAGCCCTGGACAGGACCCCACCGGGGAGCTGTTTTTT	TRBJ2-2	few	TRBD1	TRBV6-1
CAWGITGSGEQYF	TGTGCCTGGGGGATCACAGGGTCGGGCGAGCAGTACTTC	TRBJ2-7	many	.	TRBV30
CASGPETEQFF	TGTGCCAGCGGGCCCGAAACCGAGCAGTTCTTC	TRBJ2-1	few	.	TRBV2
CSASWDTQYF	TGCAGTGCCTCTTGGGATACGCAGTATTTT	TRBJ2-3	.	.	TRBV20-1
CSVVLSGDEQYF	TGCAGCGTTGTCCTGAGCGGTGACGAGCAGTACTTC	TRBJ2-7	many	.	TRBV29-1